This paragraph covers one TCR beta chain sequence. Its antigen remains unknown. 5'RACE template switching added a universal primer site and UMIs to TCR cDNA. TCRdb reprocessed the 5' RACE reads with MiXCR, giving one entry per CDR3 protein. The top ten hold less than 25% of the sample, which has 300,000 or so distinct CDR3 sequences, approximately 3.9% seen once. This entry comes from a study of T cells after yellow fever vaccination. Study results and limitations: In post-booster samples, most primary-vaccination clones reappeared (roughly 96% CD4, roughly 89% CD8). Contaminating bulk clonotypes could be abundant in FACS-sorted repertoires. A limited proportion of clonotypes was detected within both the CD4 and CD8 compartments.

Looked up from germline, CDR1 is MNHEY and CDR2 is SVGAGI. V was cut by 2 bases and J by 5 bases, with 18 bases left in between. The CDR3 totals 16 residues. The sample consisted of PBMCs, taken 5 days after the yellow fever booster vaccination. The chain couples TRBV6-5 to TRBJ2-5, with D possibly called TRBD1 or TRBD2 (5 bases each). The sequence was obtained from a man between 18 and 29 years old who received the YFV17D yellow fever vaccine. Here the CDR3 reads CASSYDRGGWGETQYF. CDR3 nucleotides: TGTGCCAGCAGTTACGACCGTGGGGGTTGGGGGGAGACCCAGTACTTC.